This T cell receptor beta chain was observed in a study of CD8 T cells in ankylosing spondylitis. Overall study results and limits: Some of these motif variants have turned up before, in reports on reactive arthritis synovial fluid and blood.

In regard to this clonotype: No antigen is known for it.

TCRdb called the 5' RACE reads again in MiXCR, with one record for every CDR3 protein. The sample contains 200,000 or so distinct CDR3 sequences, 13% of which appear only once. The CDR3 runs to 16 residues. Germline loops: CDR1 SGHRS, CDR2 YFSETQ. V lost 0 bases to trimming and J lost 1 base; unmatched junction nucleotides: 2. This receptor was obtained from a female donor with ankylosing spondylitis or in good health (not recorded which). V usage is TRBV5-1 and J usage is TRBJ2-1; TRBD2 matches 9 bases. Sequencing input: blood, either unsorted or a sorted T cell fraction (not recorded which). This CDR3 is CASSLVTSGSYNEQFF. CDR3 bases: TGCGCCAGCAGCTTGGTGACTAGCGGTTCCTACAATGAGCAGTTCTTC.